The 12 T cell receptor beta chains below were found in one sample sequenced in a study of regulatory T cells in long-lasting Graves disease (dated by TCRdb to the early 2020s). The time point label here, explained by the study, means: persistent/refractory GD, antithyroid drugs over 5 years with positive TRAb. RNA was extracted from PBMCs in TRIzol for both TCR sequencing and RNA sequencing. The library was generated by multiplex PCR. Sequencing took place on an Illumina HiSeq 4000. TCR beta libraries were built with iRepertoire HTBI primers and Arm-PCR amplification of CDR3 regions. TCRdb reprocessing: public reads trimmed at Q25 with fastp, clones called with MiXCR, in-frame beta chains kept. A single entry per CDR3 protein holds the most common genes and DNA from its merged rows. For this sample there are about 400,000 distinct CDR3 sequences; about a fifth appear just once. Of the sample, around 21% falls within the top ten clones.

The source material was peripheral blood mononuclear cells (PBMCs), sampled when the disease was refractory, from a patient treated with antithyroid drugs. Receptors originate from a female donor with Graves disease.

The chain is built from TRBV7-2 and TRBJ2-7, with 12 bases identical to TRBD2. Trimming took 3 bases from V and 4 from J; bases not matched to a gene: 16. The CDR3 loop spans 19 amino acids. Germline V CDR1 and CDR2: SGHTA, FQGNSA. The CDR3 bases are TGTGCCAGCAGCTTGGGGACTAGCGGGCGTACTACGTGGGAATACGAGCAGTACTTC. Translating gives CASSLGTSGRTTWEYEQYF.

Note on this clonotype: This clone may be a read error of a much larger clone one base away. The chain recombines TRBV7-2 with TRBJ2-5, with D perhaps being TRBD1 or TRBD2 (5 bases each). CDR1 and CDR2 (germline): SGHTA, FQGNSA. CDR3 size: 14 residues. CDR3 in DNA: TGTGCCAACAGCTTAGATGGGGGTTGGGAGACCCAGTACTTC. This sequence encodes CANSLDGGWETQYF.

The V call is TRBV7-9, the J call TRBJ2-3; 7 positions match TRBD1. There are 17 residues in the CDR3. The germline gives CDR1 SEHNR, CDR2 FQNEAQ (reference sequence). The J segment lost 0 bases and the V segment lost 7 bases, leaving 13 bases of the junction unmatched. The CDR3 spells CASILGGRITSTDTQYF. In nucleotides, the CDR3 is TGTGCCAGCATCCTAGGGGGCCGGATTACTAGCACAGATACGCAGTATTTT.

This clonotype appeared a few times. The J gene is TRBJ1-1, the V gene TRBV4-3; the D is unclear. CDR3 length equals 15 residues. Germline CDR1 is LGHNA and CDR2 is YSLEER. Trimming took 3 bases from V and 0 from J, leaving 11 bases between them. CDR3 protein: CASSQYKGMNTEAFF. The DNA for the CDR3 is TGCGCCAGCAGCCAGTATAAGGGCATGAACACTGAAGCTTTCTTT.

The chain couples TRBV13 to TRBJ2-7; either TRBD1 or TRBD2 may fit D (5 bases each). Trimming removed 1 base at V and 3 bases at J, with 10 bases between. In germline, CDR1 is PRHDT, CDR2 FYEKMQ (reference sequence). The CDR3 totals 14 residues. The CDR3 loop reads CASSLVRDHYEQYF. The CDR3 bases are TGTGCCAGCAGCTTAGTCAGGGACCACTACGAGCAGTACTTC.

The chain recombines TRBV20-1 with TRBJ1-2, with 9 bases aligning to TRBD1. Trimming cost V 3 bases and J 8 bases; bases outside gene matches: 7. From germline, CDR1 is DFQATT and CDR2 SNEGSKA (reference sequence). The CDR3 is made up of 13 amino acids. In nucleotides, the CDR3 is TGCAGTGCTAGCAAACAGGGGGCGATAGGCTACACCTTC. Its protein product is CSASKQGAIGYTF.

The table lists this clonotype with many counts. V and J are TRBV12-3 or TRBV12-4 and TRBJ1-2; 10 bases are shared with TRBD1. CDR3 length: 12 residues. The junction had 0 bases not matched to a gene; V was cut back by 8 bases and J by 3 bases. The CDR3 DNA is TGTGCCAGCGGACAGGGGGACTATGGCTACACCTTC. Translating gives CASGQGDYGYTF.

Many counts were recorded for this clonotype. The V and J genes are TRBV28 and TRBJ2-7, with 10 bases lining up with TRBD1. CDR1 and CDR2 (germline): MDHEN, SYDVKM. This CDR3 is 15 amino acids long. The junction had 8 bases not matched to a gene; V was cut back by 6 bases and J by 3 bases. The CDR3 DNA reads TGTGCCAGCAGCCCCCTGGGGACAGGGGTCTACGAGCAGTACTTC. Amino acids: CASSPLGTGVYEQYF. The full variable domain, in which reference TRBV28 and TRBJ2-7 provide the parts outside the CDR3, is DVKVTQSSRYLVKRTGEKVFLECVQDMDHENMFWYRQDPGLGLRLIYFSYDVKMKEKGDIPEGYSVSREKKERFSLILESASTNQTSMYLCASSPLGTGVYEQYFGPGTRLTVT.

There are many counts of this clonotype. The V and J genes are TRBV2 and TRBJ2-7, with TRBD2 as a possible D gene (6 bases). This CDR3 is built from 13 residues. Deletions cut 7 bases from V and 6 bases from J, with 16 bases between. Germline V gene sequence: CDR1 SNHLY, CDR2 FYNNEI. CDR3 region: CASKTSPAGEQYF. CDR3 DNA sequence: TGTGCCAGCAAGACTAGTCCCGCGGGCGAGCAGTACTTC.

This clonotype has just a few counts. The V gene is TRBV12-3 or TRBV12-4, the J gene TRBJ2-2; D gene unclear. The CDR3 has 12 amino acids. V was clipped by 3 bases and J by 6 bases, with 5 bases between them. The CDR3 coding sequence is TGTGCCAGCAGTTTCACCGCCGGGGAGCTGTTTTTT. It translates to CASSFTAGELFF.

In this sample, this clonotype turned up many times. The chain recombines TRBV27 with TRBJ1-5; D unclear. This CDR3 spans 13 amino acids. Germline values: CDR1 MNHEY, CDR2 SMNVEV (reference sequence). V lost 1 base to trimming and J lost 5 bases, with 6 bases between them. The chain's CDR3 is CASSLWVDQPQHF. For the CDR3, the DNA is TGTGCCAGCAGTTTATGGGTGGATCAGCCCCAGCATTTT.

This clonotype came up many times. The chain combines TRBV24-1 with TRBJ1-5; weak D call: TRBD1 (5 bases). Germline loops: CDR1 KGHDR, CDR2 SFDVKD. CDR3 length equals 18 residues. The V gene lost 5 bases and the J gene lost 4 bases, with 23 bases spanning the gap. CDR3: CATSASSGGVGTNQPQHF. The CDR3 coding sequence is TGTGCCACCAGTGCGTCGTCTGGGGGGGTAGGAACGAATCAGCCCCAGCATTTT.